Following are 19 T cell receptor beta chains from one sample sequenced in a study of shared clonotypes between healthy human individuals. In the naive CD8 group, cells lacked CD45RO and were positively selected for CCR7, so terminally differentiated effector memory CD45RA+ cells were left out. The repertoire was sequenced with immunoSEQ multiplex PCR; TCRdb's copy has only in-frame clones and lacks some. The sample consists of around 2,000,000 clones, 90% to 95% of them appearing once. The sequenced material came from naive CD8+ T cells from PBMCs. Receptor source: a man younger than 35 in good health. Some clones in this sample may be carry-over from other donors' samples.

This chain links TRBV27 with TRBJ1-5; the D gene is possibly TRBD1 (6 bases). The CDR3 covers 19 residues. Germline V CDR1 and CDR2: MNHEY, SMNVEV (reference sequence). Trimming took 8 bases from V and 5 from J, leaving 31 bases between them. The CDR3 is CASGATGSTLYRSDQPQHF. The CDR3 DNA sequence: TGTGCCAGCGGGGCTACAGGGTCGACGCTGTATAGGTCTGATCAGCCCCAGCATTTT.

This rearrangement joins TRBV4-1 to TRBJ2-3; TRBD2 matches at 8 bases. This CDR3 has 17 residues. Trimming removed 3 bases from V and 5 bases from J; junction bases left unmatched: 13. Per germline, CDR1 MGHRA and CDR2 YSYEKL. The DNA for the CDR3 is TGCGCCAGCAGCCAGGCCCCCTCCCGGGGGGGGGAAGATACGCAGTATTTT. This translates into CASSQAPSRGGEDTQYF.

The V gene is TRBV28, the J gene TRBJ1-1, with no clear D. Germline CDR1 reads MDHEN; CDR2 reads SYDVKM. This CDR3 has 13 amino acids. Trimming pared 3 bases from V and 6 bases from J, leaving 11 bases between. CDR3 residues: CASSLISGAEAFF. The CDR3 DNA reads TGTGCCAGCAGTTTGATCTCCGGAGCTGAAGCTTTCTTT.

This chain uses TRBV29-1 with TRBJ1-1, with D possibly TRBD1 on 5 matching bases. Deletions cut 1 base from V and 1 base from J, with 13 bases between. The CDR3 runs to 15 residues. Germline loops: CDR1 SQVTM, CDR2 ANQGSEA. CDR3 in amino acids: CSVEAPGGGNTEAFF. CDR3 in DNA: TGCAGCGTTGAAGCACCTGGTGGGGGGAACACTGAAGCTTTCTTT.

This rearrangement joins TRBV14 to TRBJ2-5; D possibly corresponds to TRBD1 (6 bases). V lost 4 bases and J lost 5, with 17 bases in between. The CDR3 loop spans 15 amino acids. The germline gives CDR1 SGHDN, CDR2 FVKESK. The CDR3 bases are TGTGCCAGCAGCCCATACAGGGCGGGCGGGGAGACCCAGTACTTC. The encoded protein is CASSPYRAGGETQYF.

The chain joins TRBV28 to TRBJ2-5; D is possibly TRBD1 or TRBD2 (5 bases each). Judging by the DNA end, TRBJ2-7 fits better; the J call may be wrong. The CDR3 has 12 residues. Germline V gene data show CDR1 as MDHEN and CDR2 as SYDVKM. The CDR3 sequence: CASSLRGDEQYF. The CDR3 coding sequence is TGTGCCAGCAGTTTAAGAGGGGACGAGCAGTACTTC.

The chain joins TRBV7-3 to TRBJ2-3, with 13 bases matching TRBD2. Germline lookup yields CDR1 SGHTA and CDR2 FQGTGA. This CDR3 is built from 16 residues. V trimming: 1 base; J trimming: 5 bases; junction bases outside the gene matches: 3. The CDR3 loop reads CASSLSRLAGGDTQYF. CDR3 nucleotides: TGTGCCAGCAGCTTAAGTAGACTAGCGGGGGGAGATACGCAGTATTTT.

This clone was seen a single time. The chain has TRBV11-2 and TRBJ2-7; D gene uncertain. Germline V gene data show CDR1 as SGHAT and CDR2 as FQNNGV. There are 14 residues in the CDR3. V shed 2 bases and J shed 2 bases, with 10 bases lying between them. The CDR3 nucleotides read TGTGCCAGCAGCTTAAAGAGTCCCGCCTACGAGCAGTACTTC. It yields the protein CASSLKSPAYEQYF.

The chain uses TRBV7-8 and TRBJ1-1, with 7 nucleotides matching TRBD1. V lost 5 bases, J lost 1 base, and 7 bases stayed unmatched. Germline lookup yields CDR1 SGHVS and CDR2 FQNEAQ. This CDR3 has 15 amino acids. The CDR3 DNA follows: TGTGCCAGCAGCGGATACAGGGGTAAGAACACTGAAGCTTTCTTT. This gives the protein CASSGYRGKNTEAFF.

This sequence joins TRBV11-1 and TRBJ2-1, with TRBD2 matching 9 bases. Losses at the gene ends were 5 bases for V and 7 bases for J; bases not matched to a gene: 9. The CDR3 spans 15 residues. Germline V gene sequence: CDR1 SGHAT, CDR2 FQDESV (reference sequence). CDR3: CASSPRVAGVNEQFF. CDR3 DNA: TGTGCCAGCAGCCCCAGGGTAGCGGGAGTGAATGAGCAGTTCTTC.

Notes on this clone: Other DNA variants within this sample encode the same CDR3. The chain couples TRBV7-2 to TRBJ2-7, with 8 bases fitting TRBD2. After removal of 3 bases from V and 0 bases from J, the junction contained 4 bases not matched to a gene. The CDR3 runs to 15 residues. CDR1 is SGHTA and CDR2 is FQGNSA in the germline V gene. For the CDR3, the DNA is TGTGCCAGCAGCTTCACTAGCGGAAGCTCCTACGAGCAGTACTTC. Translation: CASSFTSGSSYEQYF.

In its sample, this clone was seen once. The rearrangement links TRBV6-5 to TRBJ2-5; 14 bases agree with TRBD2. V lost 8 bases and J lost 5; bases outside the gene matches: 7. The CDR3 contains 15 residues. Germline lookup yields CDR1 MNHEY and CDR2 SVGAGI. CDR3 bases: TGTGCCAGCTCGTCGGGACTAGCGGGAGCCGAGACCCAGTACTTC. It translates to CASSSGLAGAETQYF.

J is TRBJ2-5 and V is TRBV29-1; D is possibly TRBD2 (7 bases). Germline lookup yields CDR1 SQVTM and CDR2 ANQGSEA. The CDR3 sequence is 13 residues long. V dropped 4 bases and J dropped 5 bases, with 14 bases sitting between them. The CDR3 sequence is CSVVGGAGETQYF. The CDR3, as DNA: TGCAGCGTTGTAGGGGGGGCCGGCGAGACCCAGTACTTC.

This sequence joins TRBV27 and TRBJ2-7; 10 positions agree with TRBD2. The CDR3 consists of 15 residues. The V and J ends lost 1 base and 5 bases, in that order; junction bases with no gene match: 5. Per the germline V gene, CDR1 is MNHEY and CDR2 is SMNVEV (reference sequence). This CDR3 reads CASSLLTSGFNEQYF. The CDR3 DNA sequence: TGTGCCAGCAGTTTATTGACTAGCGGGTTTAACGAGCAGTACTTC.

The chain couples TRBV27 to TRBJ2-1; TRBD1 might be the D (6 bases). The germline V gene encodes CDR1 MNHEY and CDR2 SMNVEV (reference sequence). The CDR3 is 15 residues long. The V end was cut by 5 bases, the J end by 4 bases, with 15 bases between. CDR3 loop: CASSPSGVPYNEQFF. The CDR3 DNA follows: TGTGCCAGCAGTCCTTCAGGGGTACCTTACAATGAGCAGTTCTTC.

This clone was found once. V is TRBV9 and J is TRBJ2-3; the match to TRBD2 covers 7 bases. The CDR3 consists of 15 residues. V trimming: 3 bases; J trimming: 3 bases; junction bases outside the gene matches: 7. CDR1 and CDR2 from the germline V gene are SGDLS and YYNGEE. The CDR3 region has the DNA TGTGCCAGCAGCGCAGGCGGGAGCGCGACAGATACGCAGTATTTT. Amino acid sequence: CASSAGGSATDTQYF.

In this sample, this clone turned up once. The V and J genes are TRBV5-1 and TRBJ2-3, with TRBD2 matching 12 bases. Germline lookup yields CDR1 SGHRS and CDR2 YFSETQ. Germline trimming cut 4 bases from V and 4 bases from J; bases unmatched to any gene: 13. The CDR3 is 18 amino acids. CDR3 coding DNA: TGCGCCAGCAGCCCGGCGGCTAGCGGGAGGGCCATAGCAGATACGCAGTATTTT. Amino acid sequence: CASSPAASGRAIADTQYF.

The CDR3 reads CSVEVSRLAGGASYEQYF. As DNA, the CDR3 is TGCAGCGTTGAAGTCTCAAGGTTGGCAGGGGGCGCCTCCTACGAGCAGTACTTC. V is TRBV29-1 and J is TRBJ2-7; 8 bases line up with TRBD1. From germline, CDR1 is SQVTM and CDR2 ANQGSEA. CDR3 length equals 18 residues. V shed 1 base and J 0 bases; nucleotides not matched to a gene: 14.

The chain links TRBV7-9 to TRBJ2-1; 7 nucleotides match TRBD1. The CDR3 contains 15 residues. In germline, CDR1 is SEHNR, CDR2 FQNEAQ (reference sequence). V lost 5 bases to trimming and J lost 2 bases; unmatched junction nucleotides: 6. The CDR3 bases are TGTGCCAGCAGCATACAGGGGTCGCCCTACAATGAGCAGTTCTTC. Translating gives CASSIQGSPYNEQFF. The variable domain in full, completed from reference TRBV7-9 and TRBJ2-1, reads DTGVSQNPRHKITKRGQNVTFRCDPISEHNRLYWYRQTLGQGPEFLTYFQNEAQLEKSRLLSDRFSAERPKGSFSTLEIQRTEQGDSAMYLCASSIQGSPYNEQFFGPGTRLTVL.